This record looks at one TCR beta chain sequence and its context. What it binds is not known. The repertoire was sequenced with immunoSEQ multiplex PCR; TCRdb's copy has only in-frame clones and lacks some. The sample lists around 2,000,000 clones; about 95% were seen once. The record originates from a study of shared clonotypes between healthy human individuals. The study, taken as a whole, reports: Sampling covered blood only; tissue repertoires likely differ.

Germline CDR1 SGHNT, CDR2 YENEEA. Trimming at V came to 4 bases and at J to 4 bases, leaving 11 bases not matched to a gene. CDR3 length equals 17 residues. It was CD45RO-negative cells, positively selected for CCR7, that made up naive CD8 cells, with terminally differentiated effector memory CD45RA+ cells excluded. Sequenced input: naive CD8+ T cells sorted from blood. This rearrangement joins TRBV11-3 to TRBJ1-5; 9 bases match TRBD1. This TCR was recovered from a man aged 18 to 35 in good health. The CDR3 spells CASSYRGDRVRNQPQHF. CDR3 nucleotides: TGTGCCAGCAGCTATAGGGGGGACAGGGTCCGGAATCAGCCCCAGCATTTT. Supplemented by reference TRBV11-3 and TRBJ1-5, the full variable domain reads EAGVVQSPRYKIIEKKQPVAFWCNPISGHNTLYWYLQNLGQGPELLIRYENEEAVDDSQLPKDRFSAERLKGVDSTLKIQPAELGDSAVYLCASSYRGDRVRNQPQHFGDGTRLSIL.